The present TCR beta chain was sequenced within a study of T-cell reconstitution after alpha-beta-depleted transplantation in children listed by TCRdb under 2016. For the wider study: Using TCR repertoire profiling, the study quantitatively followed how T-cell immune reconstitution unfolded in children after TCRalphabeta/CD19-depleted allogeneic hematopoietic cell transplantation. Study-level results and caveats: The apparently early recovery of alphabetaT-cell counts about two months after transplant reportedly depended on only several hundred rapidly expanded clones that came from non-depleted graft cells. In some patients, the high TCRbeta diversity seen at day 60 was put down to recipient T cells and intrathymic progenitors that had survived conditioning. Over subsequent months, a decline in hyperexpanded clone frequencies was noted, and after one year, T-cell counts and TCRbeta diversity were mostly ascribed to newly produced T cells.

Measured from the cysteine to the phenylalanine, the CDR3 is 12 residues long. Only the CDR3 portion is preserved as DNA: 36 bases, with reading frame beginning at the first base. CDR1 and CDR2 are drawn from the germline V gene (reference sequence): SEHNR, FQNEAQ. Germline trimming: 5 bases from V, 17 bases from J; junction bases outside gene matches: 8. Library generation was performed with PCR. Sequencing took place on an Illumina HiSeq 2500. TCR library preparation used molecular barcoding, with unique molecular identifiers applied to normalize quantification of the TCRbeta repertoire. TCRdb passed the public sequencing reads through fastp at Q25 and MiXCR, retaining productive beta sequences. Each entry merges the rows of one CDR3 protein and shows their most common DNA and genes. This sample lists over 450,000 distinct CDR3 sequences; roughly a tenth were detected once. The ten largest account for about 2% of the sample.

This sample's treatment or condition label indicates: allogeneic hematopoietic cell transplantation with graft depleted of TCRalphabeta T cells and CD19 B cells. The transplant recipients were children given TCRalphabeta/CD19-depleted allogeneic hematopoietic cell grafts. The table lists this clonotype with many counts. Its antigen specificity is not known. No base quality information exists; no much larger clone differs at one position. The origin of this receptor is a child aged 2 to 10 with inherited bone marrow failure, due to receive a stem cell transplant. This sequence uses TRBV7-9 and TRBJ2-6, and TRBD2 matches 8 of the central bases. The sequences come from PBMCs, collected before TCRalphabeta/CD19-depleted stem cell transplant. The nucleotides read TGTGCCAGCAGCCAGGGCGGGAGGCCTTTGACTTTC. Translated, it reads CASSQGGRPLTF.